This TCR beta chain was identified in a study of beta chain features in type 1 diabetes (dated by TCRdb to about 2018). In the study overall: No differences in mean age, gender distribution, total cell number or subset yield were found between patients and healthy donors. The study compared the TCRB repertoires of sorted circulating CD4+ T cell subsets in recently diagnosed type 1 diabetes patients with those in matched healthy donors. A total of 107,917,701 sorted cells were examined across all samples, and the number of cells per subset was strongly correlated with RNA yield. Regulatory and stem cell-like memory subsets were isolated from only 8 patients and 8 healthy donors, whereas naive and central memory subsets came from all 30 or so donors.

A single peripheral blood draw of roughly 0.11 L on average was collected from each donor into heparinised tubes. A BD FACSAria II was used to sort naive, central memory, regulatory and stem cell-like memory CD4+ T cells with a panel that included CD45RO, CCR7, CD25, CD127, CD95 and CD27. Every sorted population had a purity above 98%. PBMCs were separated immediately by Lymphoprep density gradient centrifugation and were stained directly, without being cultured. So that batch effects would be minimized, each experiment stained and sorted samples in pairs, pairing one healthy donor with one patient. The entire isolated RNA was reverse transcribed using the High Capacity cDNA Reverse Transcription Kit, and thus expressed TCRB transcripts were sequenced. Naive, central memory and regulatory T cell samples underwent deep immunoSEQ sequencing, averaging about 3.57 million total reads per sample. Sorted cells were lysed in RLT buffer, and RNA was extracted using DNase-treated RNeasy Micro or Mini kits according to cell number. To prevent cross-contamination, every cell subset was processed on its own, while patient and healthy donor samples were processed together. TCRB sequences were amplified from cDNA with the immunoSEQ multiplex PCR, producing 87-bp fragments spanning the CDR3 region. Sequencing of the amplicons was done on the Illumina HiSeq platform. Turning to the authors' computational methods: PCR bias was corrected computationally using synthetic template baselines, and reads within Hamming distance 2 were collapsed, with unmergeable singletons discarded. Reads were aligned against IMGT so that V, D and J genes, CDR3 length and insertions or deletions at six rearrangement sites could be assigned. Within each subset, clonotype counts were normalized to sorted cell number, after which true diversity and Gini coefficients were computed with the tcR R package. The overlap coefficient, calculated on TCRB nucleotide sequences, was used to measure repertoire sharing. As a proxy for the pre-selection repertoire, out-of-frame TCRB sequences from naive cells were analyzed. TCRdb mirrors the immuneACCESS table, restricted to in-frame sequences. Some clones are absent from its copies; in checked studies, under half trace to an unresolved V gene, and the reason for the others is unknown. V and J calls and clone size come straight from that table; D and trimming were deduced from the DNA. A total of about half a million clones appear in this sample, 10% to 12% of them only once. The ten largest account for more than 0.045% of the sample.

This clone appeared a few times. Its antigen has not been determined. No base quality information exists; no much larger clone differs at one position. The paper's findings and limits, for the study overall: Only small numbers of individuals were included in the HLA sub-analyses, which left unresolved whether HLA type had any influence on TCRB rearrangement. Type 1 diabetes patients showed a moderate but significant shortening of TCRB CDR3 length in all four CD4+ subsets. Because cDNA rather than genomic DNA was sequenced, highly expressing activated cells could have been over-represented, although no difference in activation and CD3 levels was found between groups. Patients with type 1 diabetes made fewer insertions and deleted more nucleotides at VDJ recombination sites, implying thymic rearrangement abnormalities. Naive, central memory and regulatory TCRB repertoires appeared more similar among patients than among healthy donors. Shorter templates might have been favored by PCR, but patient and control samples were amplified and corrected together, so both groups would have been affected equally by any skew.

There are 13 amino acids in the CDR3, from cysteine to phenylalanine inclusive. Left in the record is the CDR3 DNA by itself, 39 bases read in frame from the first base. Trimming removed 0 bases from V and 5 bases from J, leaving 7 bases between the germline ends. From a lookup of the germline V gene, CDR1 and CDR2 are LGHNA and YNFKEQ. The clonotype comes from a young woman in good health. The sample taken for sequencing was naive CD4+ T cells from blood. The cell subset or site label corresponds to: true naive CD4+ T cells. Rearrangement joined TRBV4-2 to TRBJ2-5, with no confidently assigned D gene. The DNA is TGTGCCAGCAGCCAAGAACTGGGGGAGACCCAGTACTTC. Its coded protein is CASSQELGETQYF.